These 32 T cell receptor beta chains came from one sample sequenced in a study of cytomegalovirus exposure and HLA in healthy donors. The PCR ran on 60 Vbeta and 13 Jbeta primers. TCRdb's table, derived via immunoSEQ multiplex PCR, lists solely in-frame clones and lacks some. The table includes approximately 95,000 clones, around 81% detected once. Sequenced input: PBMCs. These receptors were taken from a woman in her 70s in good health and CMV-seropositive.

Comment on this clone: Distinct nucleotide sequences in the sample also encode this CDR3. CDR3 sequence: CASSGQGGYGYTF. As DNA, the CDR3 is TGTGCCAGCAGTGGACAGGGAGGCTATGGCTACACCTTC. This chain joins TRBV2 and TRBJ1-2; TRBD1 agrees at 7 bases. Looked up from germline, CDR1 is SNHLY and CDR2 is FYNNEI. V shed 4 bases and J 4 bases; nucleotides not matched to a gene: 3. CDR3 length equals 13 residues.

The J gene is TRBJ2-3, the V gene TRBV7-2; D remains ambiguous. The germline CDR1 and CDR2 sequences are SGHTA and FQGNSA. This CDR3 is built from 13 residues. Between the trimmed V and J ends, which lost 5 bases and 0 bases, there was a span of 6 bases. Here the CDR3 reads CASSLYSTDTQYF. The CDR3 DNA follows: TGTGCCAGCAGCCTATATAGCACAGATACGCAGTATTTT. Full variable domain (missing parts from reference TRBV7-2 and TRBJ2-3): GAGVSQSPSNKVTEKGKDVELRCDPISGHTALYWYRQSLGQGLEFLIYFQGNSAPDKSGLPSDRFSAERTGGSVSTLTIQRTQQEDSAVYLCASSLYSTDTQYFGPGTRLTVL.

This clone has just a few counts. The chain combines TRBV7-6 with TRBJ1-4; D is undetermined. The CDR3 covers 16 residues. Trimming took off 5 bases at V and 7 bases at J, with 20 bases between the two ends. Germline V lookup: CDR1 SGHVS, CDR2 FNYEAQ. CDR3 nucleotide sequence: TGTGCCAGCAGCCCCGCGGGAGGGTTGGCGGGTGAAAAACTGTTTTTT. It yields the protein CASSPAGGLAGEKLFF.

This clone was detected only once. The chain couples TRBV7-9 to TRBJ1-4, with D possibly being TRBD1 (5 bases). This CDR3 contains 17 residues. The V end was cut by 5 bases, the J end by 0 bases, with 16 bases between. In germline, CDR1 is SEHNR, CDR2 FQNEAQ (reference sequence). Written as DNA, the CDR3 is TGTGCCAGCAGCCCTCCCTTTGGGACTACAACTAATGAAAAACTGTTTTTT. It is translated as CASSPPFGTTTNEKLFF.

The chain's CDR3 is CASSGRGRQPQHF. The CDR3 nucleotides are TGTGCCAGCAGTGGTAGGGGTCGTCAGCCCCAGCATTTT. The genes are TRBV28 and TRBJ1-5; D is perhaps TRBD1 (5 bases). Trimming cost V 5 bases and J 6 bases, with 11 bases left between them. The germline gives CDR1 MDHEN, CDR2 SYDVKM. This CDR3 spans 13 amino acids.

This chain joins TRBV29-1 and TRBJ2-6; no firm D call. There are 13 residues in the CDR3. V shed 6 bases and J shed 0 bases, with 6 bases lying between them. Per germline, CDR1 SQVTM and CDR2 ANQGSEA. The CDR3 DNA sequence: TGCAGCGTCACAAGCTCTGGGGCCAACGTCCTGACTTTC. It specifies CSVTSSGANVLTF.

As for this clone: A read error may produce the germline difference seen at one junction end. This rearrangement joins TRBV7-9 to TRBJ1-1; 11 nucleotides line up with TRBD1. Germline-derived CDR1 and CDR2 are SEHNR and FQNEAQ (reference sequence). CDR3 size: 14 residues. CDR3 DNA: TGTTCCAGCAGCTTGGGACAGGGGGTTGGGGAAGCTTTCTTT. The encoded protein is CSSSLGQGVGEAFF.

This clone occurred a few times. This chain connects TRBV7-8 to TRBJ2-3; 7 nucleotides agree with TRBD1. Per the germline V gene, CDR1 is SGHVS and CDR2 is FQNEAQ. The V gene end was trimmed by 5 bases and the J gene end by 2 bases; junction bases not matched to a gene: 7. This CDR3 region has 15 residues. The CDR3 DNA reads TGTGCCAGCAGCCCGAGACAGGGTTCCACAGATACGCAGTATTTT. Protein: CASSPRQGSTDTQYF.

The V gene is TRBV9, the J gene TRBJ2-5; TRBD2 agrees at 9 bases. The V segment lost 2 bases and the J segment 5 bases; nucleotides outside the gene matches: 4. The V gene's germline CDR1 is SGDLS and CDR2 YYNGEE. The CDR3 is made up of 14 amino acids. DNA of the CDR3: TGTGCCAGCAGCGTTTTGGCGGGAGGGGAGACCCAGTACTTC. Amino acids: CASSVLAGGETQYF.

As for this clone: This CDR3 is also generated by other DNA sequences in the sample. CDR3 sequence: CASSQGLAGIYEQYF. The CDR3 DNA follows: TGCGCCAGCAGCCAAGGACTAGCGGGGATCTACGAGCAGTACTTC. The V gene is TRBV4-1, the J gene TRBJ2-7; 11 bases line up with TRBD2. The germline V gene has CDR1 MGHRA and CDR2 YSYEKL. The CDR3 consists of 15 residues. The V and J ends lost 1 base and 3 bases, in that order; junction bases with no gene match: 2.

The DNA for the CDR3 is TGTGCCAGCAGTAGATCAAGGGGCGGCAATCAGCCCCAGCATTTT. As protein: CASSRSRGGNQPQHF. This chain joins TRBV6-6 and TRBJ1-5; the D gene is possibly TRBD1 (5 bases). Trimming left V 5 bases short and J 2 bases short, with 13 bases between. Per germline, CDR1 MNHNY and CDR2 SVGAGI (reference sequence). CDR3 size: 15 residues.

The chain uses TRBV9 and TRBJ1-3, with 7 bases lining up with TRBD1. The CDR3 runs 17 residues. The V and J ends lost 4 bases and 5 bases, in that order; junction bases with no gene match: 15. Germline assignment: CDR1 SGDLS and CDR2 YYNGEE. CDR3 sequence: CASSSGGGGNIRNTIYF. CDR3 DNA sequence: TGTGCCAGCAGCTCCGGTGGAGGGGGCAATATTAGAAACACCATATATTTT.

The chain links TRBV9 to TRBJ2-5, with D possibly being TRBD1 (6 bases). Germline V gene data show CDR1 as SGDLS and CDR2 as YYNGEE. The CDR3 is made up of 14 amino acids. The V and J ends lost 3 bases and 9 bases respectively, with 18 bases between them. CDR3: CASSALNGGRAQYF. The CDR3, as DNA: TGTGCCAGCAGCGCCCTTAATGGGGGCAGGGCCCAGTACTTC.

V and J are TRBV7-2 and TRBJ2-5, with 10 bases fitting TRBD2. The CDR3 is 15 amino acids. Per germline, CDR1 SGHTA and CDR2 FQGNSA. V lost 6 bases, J lost 4 bases, and 8 bases stayed unmatched. CDR3 region: CASRPTSGKAETQYF. The CDR3 nucleotides read TGTGCCAGCAGACCAACTAGCGGGAAAGCAGAGACCCAGTACTTC.

This clone was seen a single time. The gene calls are TRBV19 and TRBJ2-5; the match to TRBD1 covers 8 bases. The assigned J gene may be wrong: the sequence end matches TRBJ2-7 better. CDR1 and CDR2 from the germline V gene are LNHDA and SQIVND (reference sequence). The CDR3 loop spans 15 amino acids. CDR3: CASSGGQARSYEQYF. The CDR3 DNA follows: TGTGCCAGTAGTGGGGGACAGGCCCGCTCCTACGAGCAGTACTTC.

The chain uses TRBV7-6 and TRBJ2-6; 12 bases are shared with TRBD2. The CDR3 has 19 residues. V lost 4 bases and J lost 1; bases outside the gene matches: 8. In germline, CDR1 is SGHVS, CDR2 FNYEAQ. The CDR3: CASSSGTSGLASGANVLTF. The CDR3 coding sequence is TGTGCCAGCAGCTCAGGGACTAGCGGGCTGGCGTCTGGGGCCAACGTCCTGACTTTC.

Only one count was recorded for this clone. The gene calls are TRBV11-2 and TRBJ2-5; a possible D gene is TRBD1 (6 bases). The length of the CDR3 is 15 residues. From germline, CDR1 is SGHAT and CDR2 FQNNGV. V dropped 5 bases and J dropped 5 bases, with 18 bases sitting between them. The CDR3 loop reads CASSPPWGPQETQYF. CDR3 bases: TGTGCCAGCAGCCCCCCATGGGGGCCGCAGGAGACCCAGTACTTC.

This chain joins TRBV11-2 and TRBJ2-3, with 10 bases fitting TRBD2. J was trimmed by 2 bases and V by 5 bases; bases with no gene match: 7. Germline V lookup: CDR1 SGHAT, CDR2 FQNNGV. The length of the CDR3 is 16 residues. The CDR3 loop is CASSIGTSGATDTQYF. CDR3 DNA: TGTGCCAGCAGCATTGGCACTAGCGGGGCCACAGATACGCAGTATTTT.

The rearrangement links TRBV29-1 to TRBJ1-5, with 8 bases aligning to TRBD1. V shed 6 bases and J 4 bases; nucleotides not matched to a gene: 17. CDR1 is SQVTM, CDR2 ANQGSEA, per germline. The CDR3 totals 17 residues. The CDR3 bases are TGCAGCGTCTCGACGGACAGGGCTCTGTCAGGGAATCAGCCCCAGCATTTT. Its translation: CSVSTDRALSGNQPQHF.

The chain employs TRBV2 and TRBJ2-5; 8 bases are a match to TRBD2. Germline CDR1 is SNHLY and CDR2 is FYNNEI. The J segment lost 5 bases and the V segment lost 2 bases, leaving 4 bases of the junction unmatched. The CDR3 has 14 amino acids. CDR3 in DNA: TGTGCCAGCAGTGAAAGCGGGAGCTTGGAGACCCAGTACTTC. The encoded protein is CASSESGSLETQYF.

The chain combines TRBV5-1 with TRBJ2-1; possibly TRBD1 for D (7 bases). V gave up 3 bases and J gave up 9 bases, with 10 bases separating them. This CDR3 has 12 residues. From germline, CDR1 is SGHRS and CDR2 YFSETQ. CDR3 nucleotide sequence: TGCGCCAGCAGCTCCCAGGGGGGTGAGCAGTTCTTC. As protein: CASSSQGGEQFF.

The chain employs TRBV12-5 and TRBJ1-3, with 7 bases matching TRBD1. Germline trimming cut 1 base from V and 6 bases from J; bases unmatched to any gene: 3. CDR1 and CDR2 from the germline V gene are LGHNT and FRNRAP. The CDR3 consists of 14 residues. The CDR3 sequence is CASGLGQGENTIYF. The CDR3 nucleotides read TGTGCTAGTGGTTTGGGGCAGGGGGAAAACACCATATATTTT.

V is TRBV6-5 and J is TRBJ2-1, with 11 bases identical to TRBD2. The CDR3 has 16 amino acids. Germline V gene lookup returns CDR1 MNHEY and CDR2 SVGAGI. Trimming at V came to 4 bases and at J to 7 bases, leaving 9 bases not matched to a gene. The CDR3 protein is CASSFSGRARRNEQFF. In nucleotides, the CDR3 is TGTGCCAGCAGTTTTAGCGGGAGGGCCCGTCGGAATGAGCAGTTCTTC.

This clone was counted between two and nine times. One end of the junction is discordant with germline, which a read error may explain. The genes are TRBV7-9 and TRBJ2-7; D is undetermined. Germline V gene sequence: CDR1 SEHNR, CDR2 FQNEAQ (reference sequence). The CDR3 runs 12 residues. Written as DNA, the CDR3 is TGTTCCAGCAGCTCAGTTAATTTCGAGCAGTACTTC. It encodes CSSSSVNFEQYF.

This rearrangement joins TRBV7-9 to TRBJ1-3; 8 bases agree with TRBD1. CDR3 length: 16 amino acids. V trimming: 2 bases; J trimming: 2 bases; junction bases outside the gene matches: 5. Germline CDR1 is SEHNR and CDR2 is FQNEAQ (reference sequence). The CDR3 nucleotides are TGTGCCAGCAGCTTACCGGGACAGGCGGCTGGAAACACCATATATTTT. It is translated as CASSLPGQAAGNTIYF.

This clone has more than one count but fewer than ten. This chain joins TRBV7-2 and TRBJ2-2; the match to TRBD1 covers 9 bases. The ends lost 3 bases at V and 7 bases at J; junction bases unmatched: 6. The CDR3 has 15 residues. Germline lookup yields CDR1 SGHTA and CDR2 FQGNSA. The CDR3 DNA is TGTGCCAGCAGCTTTTACAGGGGGCTCGGCGGGGAGCTGTTTTTT. Its protein product is CASSFYRGLGGELFF.

The genes are TRBV2 and TRBJ2-7; a weak D match, TRBD1 (6 bases). This CDR3 comprises 13 residues. The germline V gene has CDR1 SNHLY and CDR2 FYNNEI. Trimming shortened V by 6 bases and J by 2 bases, and 11 bases separated the two germline ends. The CDR3 DNA sequence: TGTGCCAGCAGCTCCAGGGGTACCTACGAGCAGTACTTC. Encoded protein: CASSSRGTYEQYF.

The V gene is TRBV7-9, the J gene TRBJ2-2; 7 nucleotides agree with TRBD2. The J segment lost 7 bases and the V segment lost 5 bases, leaving 7 bases of the junction unmatched. The germline V gene encodes CDR1 SEHNR and CDR2 FQNEAQ (reference sequence). The CDR3 has 14 residues. CDR3 nucleotide sequence: TGTGCCAGCAGCCCCGCCTGGGACTACGGGGAGCTGTTTTTT. Its protein is CASSPAWDYGELFF.

This clone has a handful of counts. The identical CDR3 is also encoded by other nucleotide sequences in the sample. The V gene is TRBV7-3, the J gene TRBJ1-1; TRBD1 is a possible D gene (5 bases). V was shortened by 2 bases and J by 3 bases, with 7 bases between the two germline ends. The CDR3 spans 13 residues. In germline, CDR1 is SGHTA, CDR2 FQGTGA. In DNA form, the CDR3 reads TGTGCCAGCAGCTTACGGGGGGACACTGAAGCTTTCTTT. Its translation is CASSLRGDTEAFF.

The rearrangement uses TRBV19 and TRBJ2-7; D gene unclear. In germline, CDR1 is LNHDA, CDR2 SQIVND (reference sequence). The ends were cut back, 1 base at V and 3 bases at J, with 7 bases in the middle. The CDR3 is 13 amino acids. The CDR3 DNA follows: TGTGCCAGTAGTATAGGCTCAGACTACGAGCAGTACTTC. Amino acids: CASSIGSDYEQYF.

J is TRBJ1-4 and V is TRBV7-2; 11 bases agree with TRBD1. Per germline, CDR1 SGHTA and CDR2 FQGNSA. V was pared by 5 bases and J by 5 bases, with 1 base of the junction left unmatched. The CDR3 runs 14 residues. The CDR3 nucleotides are TGTGCCAGCAGCCGGACAGGGGGCAATGAAAAACTGTTTTTT. It specifies CASSRTGGNEKLFF.

The chain is built from TRBV7-2 and TRBJ2-1; 9 bases match TRBD2. There are 15 residues in the CDR3. Germline V gene sequence: CDR1 SGHTA, CDR2 FQGNSA. J was trimmed by 9 bases and V by 5 bases; bases with no gene match: 11. The CDR3: CASSLNSGSQGEQFF. The CDR3 DNA sequence: TGTGCCAGCAGCCTTAATAGCGGGAGTCAGGGTGAGCAGTTCTTC.